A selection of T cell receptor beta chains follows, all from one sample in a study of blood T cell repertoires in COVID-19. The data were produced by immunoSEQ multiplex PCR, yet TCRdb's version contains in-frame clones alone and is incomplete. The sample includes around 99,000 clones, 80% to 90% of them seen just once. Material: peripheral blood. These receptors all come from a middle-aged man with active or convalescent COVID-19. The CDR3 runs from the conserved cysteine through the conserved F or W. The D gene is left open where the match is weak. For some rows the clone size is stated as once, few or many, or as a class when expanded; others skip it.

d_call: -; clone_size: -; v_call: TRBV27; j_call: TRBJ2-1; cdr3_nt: TGTGCCAGCAGTCCGATAGCTTCCAGCTCCTACAATGAGCAGTTCTTC; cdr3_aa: CASSPIASSSYNEQFF
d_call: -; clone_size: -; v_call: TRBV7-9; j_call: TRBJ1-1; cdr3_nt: TGTGCCAGCTCACAGGGCGAAGCTTTCTTT; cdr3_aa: CASSQGEAFF
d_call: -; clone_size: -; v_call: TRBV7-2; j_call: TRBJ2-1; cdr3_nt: TGTGCCAGCAGCCCGATGGGAGCTATCTACAATGAGCAGTTCTTC; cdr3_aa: CASSPMGAIYNEQFF
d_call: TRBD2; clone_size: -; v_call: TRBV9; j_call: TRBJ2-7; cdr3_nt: TGTGCCAGCTTAAAAGCGGGAGGCTCCTACGAGCAGTACTTC; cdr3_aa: CASLKAGGSYEQYF
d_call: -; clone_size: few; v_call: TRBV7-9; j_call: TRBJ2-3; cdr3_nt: TGTGCCAGCAGCATAAGCACAGATACGCAGTATTTT; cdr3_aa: CASSISTDTQYF
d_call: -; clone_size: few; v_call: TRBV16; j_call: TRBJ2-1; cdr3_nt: TGTGCCAGCAGCCCCCCGGCGAGACAGTGGCGGATCTTC; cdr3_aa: CASSPPARQWRIF
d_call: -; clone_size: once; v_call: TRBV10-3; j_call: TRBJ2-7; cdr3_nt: TGTGCCATCAGTGAACCAGGGACACCCACCTACGAGCAGTACTTC; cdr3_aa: CAISEPGTPTYEQYF
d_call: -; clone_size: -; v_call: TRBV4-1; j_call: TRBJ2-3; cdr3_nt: TGCGCCAGCAGGTCGGGGACTTCAACCAGCACAGATACGCAGTATTTT; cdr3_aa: CASRSGTSTSTDTQYF
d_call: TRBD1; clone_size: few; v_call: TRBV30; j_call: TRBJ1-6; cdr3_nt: TGTGCCTGGGGTGGGGACAGGGGCGCTATTAATTCACCCCTCCACTTT; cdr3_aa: CAWGGDRGAINSPLHF
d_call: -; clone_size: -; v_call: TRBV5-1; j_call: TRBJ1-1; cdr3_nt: TGCGCCAGCAGCCTCCGGGTACACGGGGACACTGAAGCTTTCTTT; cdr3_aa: CASSLRVHGDTEAFF
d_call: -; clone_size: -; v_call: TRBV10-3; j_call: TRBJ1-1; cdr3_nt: TGTGCCATCAGTGACCAGGCCAAGGCGAACACTGAAGCTTTCTTT; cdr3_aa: CAISDQAKANTEAFF
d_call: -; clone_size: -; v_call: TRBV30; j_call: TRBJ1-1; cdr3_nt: TGTGCCTGGAGTGTTCTGGGTGAGGGCACTGAAGCTTTCTTT; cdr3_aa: CAWSVLGEGTEAFF
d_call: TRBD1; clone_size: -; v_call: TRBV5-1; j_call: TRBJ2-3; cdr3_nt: TGCGCCAGCAGCTTAACAGGGGCGACAGATACGCAGTATTTT; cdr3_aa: CASSLTGATDTQYF
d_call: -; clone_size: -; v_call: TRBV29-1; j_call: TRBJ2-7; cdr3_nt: TGCAGCGTTGAACTTCAGGCTTCCTACGAGCAGTACTTC; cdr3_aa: CSVELQASYEQYF
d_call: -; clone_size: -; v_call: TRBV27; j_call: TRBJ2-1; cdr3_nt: TGTGCCAGCAGTTTCGTCAGGGGCGGTGAGCAGTTCTTC; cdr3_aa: CASSFVRGGEQFF
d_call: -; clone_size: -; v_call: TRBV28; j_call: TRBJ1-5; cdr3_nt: TGTGCCAGCAGTCCCTACGGGGACAATCAGCCCCAGCATTTT; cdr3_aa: CASSPYGDNQPQHF
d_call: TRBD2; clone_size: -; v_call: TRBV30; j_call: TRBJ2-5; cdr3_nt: TGTGCCTGGAGTCCCGGGACTACTCCGACCCAGTACTTC; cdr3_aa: CAWSPGTTPTQYF
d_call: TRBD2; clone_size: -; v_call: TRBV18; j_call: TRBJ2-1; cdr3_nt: TGTGCCAGCTCTTCACTAGCGGGAGGTTACAATGAGCAGTTCTTC; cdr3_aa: CASSSLAGGYNEQFF
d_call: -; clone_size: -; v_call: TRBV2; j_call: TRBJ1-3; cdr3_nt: TGTGGTACAGGTTCTGGAAACACCATATATTTT; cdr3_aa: CGTGSGNTIYF
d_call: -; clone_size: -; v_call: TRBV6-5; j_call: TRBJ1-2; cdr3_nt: TGTGCCGCGGGGAGGTTCTATGGCTACACCTTC; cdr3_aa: CAAGRFYGYTF
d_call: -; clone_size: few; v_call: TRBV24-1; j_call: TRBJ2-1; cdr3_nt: TGTGCCACCAGTGATCCCTCCATAGGAGTCTCTGACAATGAGCAGTTCTTC; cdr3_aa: CATSDPSIGVSDNEQFF
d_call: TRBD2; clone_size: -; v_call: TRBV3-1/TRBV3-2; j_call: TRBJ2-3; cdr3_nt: TGTGCCAGCAGCCAAGGGTTGACTAGCGGGAGACCAGATACGCAGTATTTT; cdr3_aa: CASSQGLTSGRPDTQYF
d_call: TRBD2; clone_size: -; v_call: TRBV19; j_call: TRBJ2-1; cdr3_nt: TGTGCCAGTAGTACGGCTAGCGGGAGCAATGAGCAGTTCTTC; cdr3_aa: CASSTASGSNEQFF
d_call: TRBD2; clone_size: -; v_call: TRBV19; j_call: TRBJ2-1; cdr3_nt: TGTGCCAGTAGTCCACAAGCGGGAGCCAACAATGAGCAGTTCTTC; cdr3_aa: CASSPQAGANNEQFF
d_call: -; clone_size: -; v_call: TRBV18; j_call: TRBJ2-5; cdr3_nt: TGTGCCAGCTCACCCCGAGTAGCTGATGGTGACACCCAGTACTTC; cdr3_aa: CASSPRVADGDTQYF
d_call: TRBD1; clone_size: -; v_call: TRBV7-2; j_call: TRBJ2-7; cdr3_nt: TGTGCCAGCAGCTTTCACAGGGGGCCCTACGAGCAGTACTTC; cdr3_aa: CASSFHRGPYEQYF
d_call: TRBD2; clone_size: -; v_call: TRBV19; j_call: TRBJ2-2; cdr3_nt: TGTGCCAGTAGACTAGCGGGCGGGACCGGGGAGCTGTTTTTT; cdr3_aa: CASRLAGGTGELFF
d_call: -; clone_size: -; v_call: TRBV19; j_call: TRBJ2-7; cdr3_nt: TGTGCCAGTAGTCTCTCCACAGGGTACGAGCAGTACTTC; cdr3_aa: CASSLSTGYEQYF
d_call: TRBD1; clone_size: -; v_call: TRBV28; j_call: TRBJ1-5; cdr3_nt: TGTGCCAGCAGTCGGGACAGCAGCAATCAGCCCCAGCATTTT; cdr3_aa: CASSRDSSNQPQHF
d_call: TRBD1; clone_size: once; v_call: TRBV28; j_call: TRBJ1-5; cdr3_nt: TGTGCCAGCAGGTTACAGGGGGGTTGGGGGCCCCAGCATTTT; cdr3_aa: CASRLQGGWGPQHF
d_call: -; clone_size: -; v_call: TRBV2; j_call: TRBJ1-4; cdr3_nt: TGTGCCAGCAGTGAAGGGGAGGCGGTTAGGGAAAAACTGTTTTTT; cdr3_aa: CASSEGEAVREKLFF
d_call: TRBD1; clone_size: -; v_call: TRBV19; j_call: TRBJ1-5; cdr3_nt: TGTGCCAGTAGTCCCTCCGGACAGGGGGCTAGCAATCAGCCCCAGCATTTT; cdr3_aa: CASSPSGQGASNQPQHF
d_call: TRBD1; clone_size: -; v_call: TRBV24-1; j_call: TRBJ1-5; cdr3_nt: TGTGCCACCAGTGACCACAGGGGGCAGAGCAATCAGCCCCAGCATTTT; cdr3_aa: CATSDHRGQSNQPQHF
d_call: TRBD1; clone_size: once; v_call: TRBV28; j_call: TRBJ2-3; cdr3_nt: TGTGCCAGCAGTTCCGGACCGACAGGGGGCGCGAATACGCAGTATTTT; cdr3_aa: CASSSGPTGGANTQYF
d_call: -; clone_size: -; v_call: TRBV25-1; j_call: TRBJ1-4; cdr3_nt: TGTGCCAGCAGTGGCACTCGAGGGTCCTATAATGAAAAACTGTTTTTT; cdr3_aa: CASSGTRGSYNEKLFF
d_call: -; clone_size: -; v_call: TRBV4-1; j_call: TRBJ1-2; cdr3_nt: TGCGCCAGCAGCCAAGTAATGGGGGCTTACCCTTATGGCTACACCTTC; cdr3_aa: CASSQVMGAYPYGYTF
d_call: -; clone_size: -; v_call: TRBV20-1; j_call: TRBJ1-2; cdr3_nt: TGCAGCGCTAGTCACTTTGACTATGGCTACACCTTC; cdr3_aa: CSASHFDYGYTF
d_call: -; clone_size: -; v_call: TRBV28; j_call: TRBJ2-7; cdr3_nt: TGTGCCAGCAGGAAGGACTCCCCCCAGTACTTC; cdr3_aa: CASRKDSPQYF
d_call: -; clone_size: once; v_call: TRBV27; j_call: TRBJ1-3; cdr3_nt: TGTGCCAGCAGTCCGGGACTTATCTCTGGAAACACCATATATTTT; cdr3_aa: CASSPGLISGNTIYF
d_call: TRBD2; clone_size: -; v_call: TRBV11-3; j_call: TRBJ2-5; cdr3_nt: TGTGCCAGCAGCCGGACTAGCGGGAGGTTGGAGACCCAGTACTTC; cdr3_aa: CASSRTSGRLETQYF
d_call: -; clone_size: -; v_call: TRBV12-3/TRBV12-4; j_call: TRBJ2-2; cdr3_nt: TGTGCCAGCAGCCTAGGGGGAACCGGGGAGCTGTTTTTT; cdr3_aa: CASSLGGTGELFF
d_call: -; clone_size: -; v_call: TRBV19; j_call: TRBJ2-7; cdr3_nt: TGTGCCAGTACAGGGGCGCCCGGCTCCTACGAGCAGTACTTC; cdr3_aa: CASTGAPGSYEQYF
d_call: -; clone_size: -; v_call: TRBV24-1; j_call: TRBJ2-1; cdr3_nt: TGTGCCACCGCCACGGGAAGCTCCTACAATGAGCAGTTCTTC; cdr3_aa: CATATGSSYNEQFF
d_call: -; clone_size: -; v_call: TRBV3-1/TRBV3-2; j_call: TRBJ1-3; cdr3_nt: TGTGCCAGCAGCCAGGGTCTAGCCACCATATATTTT; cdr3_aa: CASSQGLATIYF
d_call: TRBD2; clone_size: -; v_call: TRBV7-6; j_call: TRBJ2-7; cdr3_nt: TGTGCCAGCAGCTCTCAGACTAGCGGGGTCTACGAGCAGTACTTC; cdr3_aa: CASSSQTSGVYEQYF
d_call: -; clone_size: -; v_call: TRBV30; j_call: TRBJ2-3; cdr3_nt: TGTGCCTGGAGTGGCGTGTTCGCGAGTGATGCAGGCTTGGCAACTGATACGCAGTATTTT; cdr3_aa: CAWSGVFASDAGLATDTQYF
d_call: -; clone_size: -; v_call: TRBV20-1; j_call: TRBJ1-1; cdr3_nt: TGCAGTGCTAGTAGTCCTACGGAGATTACCATGAACACTGAAGCTTTCTTT; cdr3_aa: CSASSPTEITMNTEAFF
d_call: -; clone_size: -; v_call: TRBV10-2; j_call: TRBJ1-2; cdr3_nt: TGCGCCAGCAGTGCAGGGGCGAATGGCTACACCTTC; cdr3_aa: CASSAGANGYTF
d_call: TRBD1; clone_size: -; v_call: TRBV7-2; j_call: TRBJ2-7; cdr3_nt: TGTGCCAGCAGCTCCCGACAGGGAGCCTACGAGCAGTACTTC; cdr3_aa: CASSSRQGAYEQYF
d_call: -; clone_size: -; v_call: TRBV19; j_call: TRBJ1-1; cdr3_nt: TGTGCCAGTAGTAACCAGGCCGGGAGTAGCACTGAAGCTTTCTTT; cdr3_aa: CASSNQAGSSTEAFF
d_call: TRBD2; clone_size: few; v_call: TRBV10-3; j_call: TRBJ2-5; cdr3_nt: TGTGCCATCAGTGACCGGGAGGGGGAGACCCAGTACTTC; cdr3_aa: CAISDREGETQYF
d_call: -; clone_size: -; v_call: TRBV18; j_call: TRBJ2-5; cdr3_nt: TGTGCCAGCTCCGAGATAGAGACCCAGTACTTC; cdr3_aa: CASSEIETQYF
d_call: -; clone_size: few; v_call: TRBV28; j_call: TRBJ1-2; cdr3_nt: TGTGCCAGCAGTGCCTCTTCGGGGGGCCCTAGCTACACCTTC; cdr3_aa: CASSASSGGPSYTF
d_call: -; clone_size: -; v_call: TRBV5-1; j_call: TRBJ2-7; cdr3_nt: TGCGCCAGCAGCTTGGTTGCGGCCCCAACCGACGAGCAGTACTTC; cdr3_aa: CASSLVAAPTDEQYF
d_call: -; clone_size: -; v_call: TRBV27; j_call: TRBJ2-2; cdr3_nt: TGTGCCAGCCAACCCAGAAAAGTGGGGCACACCGGGGAGCTGTTTTTT; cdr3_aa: CASQPRKVGHTGELFF
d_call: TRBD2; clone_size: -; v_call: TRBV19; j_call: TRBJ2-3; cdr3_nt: TGTGCCAGTAGTAGTTCCCGGCTAGCGGGAGCAGATACGCAGTATTTT; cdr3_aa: CASSSSRLAGADTQYF
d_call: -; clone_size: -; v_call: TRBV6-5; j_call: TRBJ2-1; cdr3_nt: TGTGCCAGCAGTTTTTCCCGCTCCTACAATGAGCAGTTCTTC; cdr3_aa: CASSFSRSYNEQFF